The clone carrying this T cell receptor (beta chain) was counted many times. Its matching antigen is unknown. The data belong to a study of CD8 T cells in ankylosing spondylitis. Construction of TCR beta libraries was performed using quantitative 5'-RACE with molecular barcodes. TCRdb independently ran MiXCR on the 5' RACE reads; one entry per CDR3 protein. The sample includes about 200,000 distinct CDR3 sequences, about 7.3% of them seen just once. Trimming cost V 4 bases and J 4 bases, with 14 bases left between them. The CDR3 totals 14 residues. Points from the study as a whole: In reactive arthritis synovial fluid and blood, some motif variants had been reported before. The study identified a TCR beta motif of seven or eight highly homologous variants that appeared characteristic of ankylosing spondylitis blood. The clones that were linked to disease were reported to be significantly enriched in matched synovial fluid samples from ankylosing spondylitis patients.

The chain is built from TRBV12-3 or TRBV12-4 and TRBJ2-7; D gene ambiguous. Sequencing input: blood, either unsorted or a sorted T cell fraction (not recorded which). This clonotype was sampled from a male donor with ankylosing spondylitis. CDR3 in DNA: TGTGCCAGCAGTTACTCCGGCAGCCCATACGAGCAGTACTTC. It yields the protein CASSYSGSPYEQYF.